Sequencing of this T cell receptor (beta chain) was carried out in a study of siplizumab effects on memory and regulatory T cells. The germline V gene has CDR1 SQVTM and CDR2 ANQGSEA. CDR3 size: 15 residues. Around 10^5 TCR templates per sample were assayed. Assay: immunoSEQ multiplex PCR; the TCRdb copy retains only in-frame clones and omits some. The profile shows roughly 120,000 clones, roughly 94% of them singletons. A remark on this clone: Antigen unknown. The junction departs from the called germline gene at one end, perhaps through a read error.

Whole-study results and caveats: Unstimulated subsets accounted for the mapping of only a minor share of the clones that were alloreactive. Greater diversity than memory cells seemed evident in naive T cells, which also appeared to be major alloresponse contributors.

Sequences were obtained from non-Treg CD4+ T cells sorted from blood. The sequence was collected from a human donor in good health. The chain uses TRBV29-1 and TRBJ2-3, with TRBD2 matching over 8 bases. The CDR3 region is CSVAGAGAITDAQYF. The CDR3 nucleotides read TGCAGCGTCGCCGGAGCGGGGGCCATTACAGATGCGCAGTATTTT.